A selection of T cell receptor beta chains follows, all from one sample in a study of blood T cell repertoires in COVID-19. Assay: immunoSEQ multiplex PCR; the TCRdb copy retains only in-frame clones and omits some. The repertoire holds about 350,000 clones, with 87% as singletons. Source material: PBMCs or T cells enriched from blood (not recorded which). The receptors originated from a woman in her twenties or thirties who had recovered from COVID-19. Both conserved end residues are trimmed from each CDR3. Fields, in order: clone size, V gene, J gene, CDR3 protein. For some rows the clone size is stated as once, few or many, or as a class when expanded; others skip it.

clone_size: .
v_call: TRBV3-1/TRBV3-2
j_call: TRBJ2-3
cdr3_aa: ASSQRGHTDTQY

clone_size: .
v_call: TRBV19
j_call: TRBJ2-3
cdr3_aa: ASTSVDTQY

clone_size: .
v_call: TRBV5-1
j_call: TRBJ1-2
cdr3_aa: ASSLGTGGGNYGYT

clone_size: .
v_call: TRBV19
j_call: TRBJ1-1
cdr3_aa: ASSITGRGPGRAEAF

clone_size: .
v_call: TRBV5-1
j_call: TRBJ1-2
cdr3_aa: ASSLGQPPYGYT

clone_size: few
v_call: TRBV6-5
j_call: TRBJ2-7
cdr3_aa: ASSHTGALVDEQY

clone_size: .
v_call: TRBV7-9
j_call: TRBJ1-1
cdr3_aa: ASSLTGQLNTEAF

clone_size: .
v_call: TRBV5-8
j_call: TRBJ1-2
cdr3_aa: ASSLARIGYGYT

clone_size: .
v_call: TRBV28
j_call: TRBJ2-2
cdr3_aa: ASSLRGAGELF

clone_size: once
v_call: TRBV10-3
j_call: TRBJ1-6
cdr3_aa: AISDRTGRNSPLH

clone_size: .
v_call: TRBV7-9
j_call: TRBJ1-2
cdr3_aa: ASSRPTAADSNYGYT

clone_size: .
v_call: TRBV30
j_call: TRBJ1-2
cdr3_aa: AWSAVIRVGGYT

clone_size: .
v_call: TRBV19
j_call: TRBJ2-6
cdr3_aa: ASSILTGGPSGANVLT

clone_size: .
v_call: TRBV11-2
j_call: TRBJ2-7
cdr3_aa: ASNRMERGNYEQY

clone_size: few
v_call: TRBV24-1
j_call: TRBJ1-2
cdr3_aa: ATSSGTGASGYT